Below, 10 T cell receptor beta chains from the same sample are listed, as sequenced in a study of cytomegalovirus exposure and HLA in healthy donors. Researchers ran the PCR with 60 Vbeta and 13 Jbeta primers. The table came from immunoSEQ multiplex PCR; TCRdb's copy has only in-frame clones and leaves some out. The repertoire holds about 210,000 clones, with 82% as singletons. The specimen sequenced was PBMCs. These receptor sequences come from a man aged 40-49 years in good health and CMV-seropositive.

The V call is TRBV5-1, the J call TRBJ2-5; possibly TRBD2 for D (6 bases). This CDR3 region has 14 residues. Germline V gene data show CDR1 as SGHRS and CDR2 as YFSETQ. V gave up 0 bases and J gave up 5 bases, with 11 bases separating them. The CDR3 sequence: CASSLAGARETQYF. The CDR3 nucleotides are TGCGCCAGCAGCTTGGCGGGAGCGAGGGAGACCCAGTACTTC.

V gene TRBV6-5 combines with J gene TRBJ2-7; 9 bases match TRBD1. The V gene end was trimmed by 5 bases and the J gene end by 0 bases; junction bases not matched to a gene: 5. Germline V gene lookup returns CDR1 MNHEY and CDR2 SVGAGI. The CDR3 length is 15 residues. As DNA, the CDR3 is TGTGCCAGCAGTCGAGGGACAGGGAGCTCCTACGAGCAGTACTTC. It is translated as CASSRGTGSSYEQYF.

V usage is TRBV28 and J usage is TRBJ2-7, with a weak D call TRBD2 (6 bases). Trimming shortened V by 4 bases and J by 3 bases, and 13 bases separated the two germline ends. The CDR3 loop spans 14 amino acids. CDR1 and CDR2 (germline): MDHEN, SYDVKM. CDR3 sequence (DNA): TGTGCCAGCAGTTCGGCTAGCGCAAACTACGAGCAGTACGTC. Translated: CASSSASANYEQYV.

The chain recombines TRBV9 with TRBJ2-3; D gene unclear. The V gene's germline CDR1 is SGDLS and CDR2 YYNGEE. This CDR3 region has 14 residues. Trimming took off 0 bases at V and 5 bases at J, with 10 bases between the two ends. The CDR3 is CASSVGLAKDTQYF. The CDR3 nucleotides read TGTGCCAGCAGCGTAGGGTTAGCCAAAGATACGCAGTATTTT.

This chain joins TRBV7-2 and TRBJ1-2; 7 nucleotides line up with TRBD1. The junction had 0 bases not matched to a gene; V was cut back by 2 bases and J by 0 bases. From germline, CDR1 is SGHTA and CDR2 FQGNSA. The CDR3 totals 14 residues. The CDR3 loop reads CASSLQGANYGYTF. The DNA for the CDR3 is TGTGCCAGCAGCTTACAGGGGGCTAACTATGGCTACACCTTC. Based on the CDR3 plus reference TRBV7-2 and TRBJ1-2, the full variable domain is GAGVSQSPSNKVTEKGKDVELRCDPISGHTALYWYRQSLGQGLEFLIYFQGNSAPDKSGLPSDRFSAERTGGSVSTLTIQRTQQEDSAVYLCASSLQGANYGYTFGSGTRLTVV.

This clone has just one count. This sequence joins TRBV12-5 and TRBJ2-7, with TRBD2 matching over 8 bases. CDR3 length: 16 residues. V lost 7 bases to trimming and J lost 7 bases; unmatched junction nucleotides: 18. CDR1 is LGHNT, CDR2 FRNRAP, per germline. CDR3 in DNA: TGTGCTAGTGTTCCTACCGGGACTAGGTTGACTCGTGAGCAGTACTTC. Residues: CASVPTGTRLTREQYF.

The V and J genes are TRBV6-5 and TRBJ1-5; D not resolved. CDR3 length equals 15 residues. Germline V CDR1 and CDR2: MNHEY, SVGAGI. The V end was cut by 8 bases, the J end by 0 bases, with 14 bases between. CDR3 DNA sequence: TGTGCCAGCGGGCGAACAGAGTATAGCAATCAGCCCCAGCATTTT. Translated: CASGRTEYSNQPQHF.

The chain joins TRBV2 to TRBJ1-1, with 7 positions matching TRBD1. This CDR3 contains 14 residues. J was trimmed by 1 base and V by 11 bases; bases with no gene match: 10. Germline assignment: CDR1 SNHLY and CDR2 FYNNEI. The CDR3 bases are TGTGCCGGGTCACAGGGGCCATGGAACACTGAAGCTTTCTTT. Translated, it gives CAGSQGPWNTEAFF.

This clone has a single count. The genes are TRBV13 and TRBJ2-5, with D possibly being TRBD2 (6 bases). The CDR3 runs 13 residues. The ends were cut back, 5 bases at V and 5 bases at J, with 12 bases in the middle. Germline CDR1 is PRHDT and CDR2 is FYEKMQ (reference sequence). CDR3 amino acids: CASSPASGETQYF. The CDR3 DNA follows: TGTGCCAGCAGCCCGGCCAGCGGGGAGACCCAGTACTTC.

This clone appeared a single time. The V and J genes are TRBV5-1 and TRBJ2-5; tentative D call: TRBD1 (5 bases). V was trimmed by 2 bases and J by 2 bases, leaving 13 bases between them. The CDR3 is made up of 15 amino acids. Germline V gives CDR1 SGHRS, CDR2 YFSETQ. The DNA for the CDR3 is TGCGCCAGCAGCTTACGTCGCAGGGATCAAGAGACCCAGTACTTC. It specifies CASSLRRRDQETQYF.